The 7 T cell receptor beta chains listed next were all sequenced from one sample in a study of T cells in Graves' hyperthyroidism and ophthalmopathy. RNA transcripts yielded amplified TCR beta CDR3 regions. Primed by the HTBI set, a first-round RT-PCR was run on the TCR CDR3. TCRdb called the multiplex PCR reads again in MiXCR, with one record for every CDR3 protein. The sample lists around 700,000 distinct CDR3 sequences, around 20% occurring once. The sequencing input was blood. The receptors were sampled from a woman aged 45-59 years with Graves' hyperthyroidism that later progressed to Graves' ophthalmopathy.

With respect to this clonotype: This may come from a read error, since a much larger clone is one base off. This chain connects TRBV6-2 or TRBV6-3 to TRBJ1-2; 10 bases agree with TRBD1. The CDR3 contains 14 residues. The V gene's germline CDR1 is MNHEY and CDR2 SVGEGT. J was trimmed by 7 bases and V by 6 bases; bases with no gene match: 8. CDR3 nucleotides: TGTGCCAGCAGAATACGGGACAGGGGCTGTGGCTACACCTTC. Translating gives CASRIRDRGCGYTF.

The V call is TRBV19, the J call TRBJ1-5, with D perhaps TRBD1 (6 bases). Trimming left V 5 bases short and J 7 bases short, with 15 bases between. Germline CDR1 and CDR2: LNHDA and SQIVND (reference sequence). This CDR3 is 14 amino acids long. The CDR3 loop is CASSLNQRGQPQHF. The CDR3 bases are TGTGCCAGTAGTCTAAACCAAAGGGGGCAGCCCCAGCATTTT.

This clonotype was picked up many times. The gene calls are TRBV7-6 and TRBJ2-7; tentative D call: TRBD2 (6 bases). This CDR3 region has 14 residues. V lost 3 bases, J lost 5 bases, and 14 bases lay in between. The germline V gene encodes CDR1 SGHVS and CDR2 FNYEAQ. In nucleotides, the CDR3 is TGTGCCAGCAGCTTGCTGCAGGGAGGCCACGAGCAGTACTTC. Translating it yields CASSLLQGGHEQYF. The full variable domain, its missing parts supplied by reference TRBV7-6 and TRBJ2-7, is GAGVSQSPRYKVTKRGQDVALRCDPISGHVSLYWYRQALGQGPEFLTYFNYEAQQDKSGLPNDRFSAERPEGSISTLTIQRTEQRDSAMYRCASSLLQGGHEQYFGPGTRLTVT.

This clonotype has at least ten counts. This CDR3 is CASSLVGGTYGYTF. The CDR3 bases are TGTGCCAGCAGCTTGGTGGGAGGGACCTATGGCTACACCTTC. This chain connects TRBV11-2 to TRBJ1-2, with TRBD1 as a possible D gene (5 bases). The V end lost 3 bases, the J end lost 4 bases, and 12 bases lay between the germline ends. The CDR3 is made up of 14 amino acids. The V gene's germline CDR1 is SGHAT and CDR2 FQNNGV.

This clonotype showed up many times. This chain joins TRBV30 and TRBJ1-6; D may be TRBD1 (5 bases). Trimming left V 4 bases short and J 5 bases short, with 9 bases between. This CDR3 comprises 13 residues. The V gene's germline CDR1 is GTSNPN and CDR2 SVGIG (reference sequence). The CDR3 region is CAWTGLNNSPLHF. CDR3 nucleotides: TGTGCCTGGACGGGACTTAATAATTCACCCCTCCACTTT.

V usage is TRBV5-8 and J usage is TRBJ2-5; 7 bases line up with TRBD1. J lost 5 bases, V lost 0 bases, and 13 bases had no gene match. The CDR3 spans 17 residues. Germline CDR1 is SGHTS and CDR2 is YDEGEE. This CDR3 is CASSLGLWTGTGETQYF. DNA for the CDR3: TGTGCCAGCAGCTTGGGCCTTTGGACAGGAACCGGGGAGACCCAGTACTTC.

Ten or more counts support this clonotype. V usage is TRBV3-1 and J usage is TRBJ2-7, with unresolved D. The CDR3 spans 17 residues. The germline CDR1 and CDR2 sequences are LGHDT and YNNKEL (reference sequence). V lost 0 bases, J lost 0 bases, and 15 bases lay in between. Here the CDR3 DNA reads TGTGCCAGCAGCCAAGACGGACCCCGGCGGCACTCCTACGAGCAGTACTTC. This gives the protein CASSQDGPRRHSYEQYF.